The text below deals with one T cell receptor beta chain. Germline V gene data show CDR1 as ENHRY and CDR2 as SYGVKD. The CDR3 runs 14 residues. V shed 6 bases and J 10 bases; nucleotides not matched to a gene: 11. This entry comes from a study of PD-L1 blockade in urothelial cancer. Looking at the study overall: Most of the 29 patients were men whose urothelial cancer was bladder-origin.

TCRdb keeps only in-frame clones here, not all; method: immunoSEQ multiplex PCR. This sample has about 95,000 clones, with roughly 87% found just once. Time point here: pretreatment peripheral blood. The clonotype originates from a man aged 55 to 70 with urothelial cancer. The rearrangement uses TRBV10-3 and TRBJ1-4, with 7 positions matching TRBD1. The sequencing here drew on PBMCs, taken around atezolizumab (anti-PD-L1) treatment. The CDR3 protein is CAISDHDRVGKLFF. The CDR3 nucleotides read TGTGCCATCAGCGACCACGACAGGGTCGGAAAACTGTTTTTT.